This is a list of T cell receptor beta chains from one sample in a study of CD8 T cells in ankylosing spondylitis. TCRdb analysed the 5' RACE reads with MiXCR anew, one entry per CDR3 protein. The sample has hundreds of thousands of distinct CDR3 sequences, approximately 10% seen once; the top ten hold about 0.5%. The sequenced sample was blood, either unsorted or a sorted T cell fraction (not recorded which). The receptors were sampled from a male donor with ankylosing spondylitis. CDR3s include the opening cysteine and the closing phenylalanine or tryptophan. The order of the fields is D gene, V gene, clone size, J gene, CDR3 protein, CDR3 DNA. D genes are given only for firm matches. Rows may omit the clone size; those that give it use once, few, many or a size class.

d_call: TRBD1; v_call: TRBV12-3/TRBV12-4; clone_size: many; j_call: TRBJ1-5; cdr3_aa: CASLGQGGQPQHF; cdr3_nt: TGTGCCAGCCTCGGACAGGGTGGGCAGCCCCAGCATTTT
d_call: -; v_call: TRBV19; clone_size: few; j_call: TRBJ1-1; cdr3_aa: CASSIGSPTEAFF; cdr3_nt: TGTGCCAGTAGTATCGGCAGCCCCACTGAAGCTTTCTTT
d_call: TRBD2; v_call: TRBV2; clone_size: -; j_call: TRBJ2-3; cdr3_aa: CASSATSGTRRYF; cdr3_nt: TGTGCCAGCAGTGCGACTAGCGGTACTAGAAGGTATTTT
d_call: TRBD1; v_call: TRBV5-5; clone_size: few; j_call: TRBJ2-5; cdr3_aa: CASSQKQGVWETQYF; cdr3_nt: TGTGCCAGCAGCCAAAAACAGGGGGTCTGGGAGACCCAGTACTTC
d_call: -; v_call: TRBV7-2; clone_size: -; j_call: TRBJ1-3; cdr3_aa: CASSFQLSPGSGNTIYF; cdr3_nt: TGTGCCAGCAGCTTCCAGTTATCACCCGGCTCTGGAAACACCATATATTTT
d_call: TRBD1; v_call: TRBV12-3/TRBV12-4; clone_size: few; j_call: TRBJ2-2; cdr3_aa: CASSRTGGAGTGELFF; cdr3_nt: TGTGCCAGCAGTAGAACAGGGGGCGCCGGCACCGGGGAGCTGTTTTTT
d_call: TRBD2; v_call: TRBV15; clone_size: few; j_call: TRBJ2-1; cdr3_aa: CATSRALAGVYNEQFF; cdr3_nt: TGTGCCACCAGCAGAGCCCTAGCGGGGGTCTACAATGAGCAGTTCTTC
d_call: TRBD2; v_call: TRBV20-1; clone_size: few; j_call: TRBJ2-3; cdr3_aa: CSAGVGGGPTDTQYF; cdr3_nt: TGCAGTGCTGGGGTTGGCGGGGGGCCCACAGATACGCAGTATTTT
d_call: -; v_call: TRBV6-1; clone_size: few; j_call: TRBJ2-7; cdr3_aa: CASSERRSGSYEQYF; cdr3_nt: TGTGCCAGCAGTGAGAGACGGTCTGGCTCCTACGAGCAGTACTTC
d_call: TRBD2; v_call: TRBV18; clone_size: few; j_call: TRBJ2-7; cdr3_aa: CASSPWTSGRSTYEQYF; cdr3_nt: TGTGCCAGCTCACCCTGGACTAGCGGGAGATCGACCTACGAGCAGTACTTC
d_call: -; v_call: TRBV20-1; clone_size: -; j_call: TRBJ2-5; cdr3_aa: CSAKPARRGETQYF; cdr3_nt: TGCAGTGCTAAACCAGCCCGACGGGGAGAGACCCAGTACTTC
d_call: TRBD1; v_call: TRBV20-1; clone_size: few; j_call: TRBJ2-3; cdr3_aa: CSARDLGRGPSPQTDTQYF; cdr3_nt: TGCAGTGCTAGAGATTTAGGCAGGGGGCCATCCCCCCAAACAGATACGCAGTATTTT
d_call: -; v_call: TRBV20-1; clone_size: few; j_call: TRBJ1-1; cdr3_aa: CSAEAGTSRTEAFF; cdr3_nt: TGCAGTGCTGAGGCCGGGACCTCGCGCACTGAAGCTTTCTTT
d_call: -; v_call: TRBV20-1; clone_size: -; j_call: TRBJ2-1; cdr3_aa: CSATLWSSSYNEQFF; cdr3_nt: TGCAGTGCTACATTATGGAGTAGCTCCTACAATGAGCAGTTCTTC
d_call: -; v_call: TRBV2; clone_size: -; j_call: TRBJ2-5; cdr3_aa: CASSVGRGETQYF; cdr3_nt: TGTGCCAGCAGTGTGGGAAGGGGAGAGACCCAGTACTTC
d_call: TRBD1; v_call: TRBV5-5; clone_size: -; j_call: TRBJ1-2; cdr3_aa: CASSLGQGPLYGYTF; cdr3_nt: TGTGCCAGCAGCTTGGGACAGGGGCCTTTATATGGCTACACCTTC
d_call: -; v_call: TRBV12-3/TRBV12-4; clone_size: few; j_call: TRBJ2-6; cdr3_aa: CASSSQSGANVLTF; cdr3_nt: TGTGCCAGCAGTTCTCAATCTGGGGCCAACGTCCTGACTTTC
d_call: -; v_call: TRBV2; clone_size: few; j_call: TRBJ2-2; cdr3_aa: CASGTPELFF; cdr3_nt: TGTGCCAGCGGAACTCCAGAGCTGTTTTTT
d_call: TRBD1; v_call: TRBV6-5; clone_size: -; j_call: TRBJ1-2; cdr3_aa: CASSYRTGSPYGYTF; cdr3_nt: TGTGCCAGCAGTTACCGGACAGGGTCCCCCTATGGCTACACCTTC
d_call: -; v_call: TRBV6-2/TRBV6-3; clone_size: few; j_call: TRBJ2-1; cdr3_aa: CASSYPFSGAGLGNEQFF; cdr3_nt: TGTGCCAGCAGTTATCCCTTCTCTGGGGCAGGCCTTGGCAATGAGCAGTTCTTC
d_call: TRBD2; v_call: TRBV20-1; clone_size: few; j_call: TRBJ2-3; cdr3_aa: CSALKGGYTQYF; cdr3_nt: TGCAGTGCTCTAAAGGGAGGGTATACGCAGTATTTT
d_call: -; v_call: TRBV4-3; clone_size: -; j_call: TRBJ1-4; cdr3_aa: CASSQQGLSNEKLFF; cdr3_nt: TGCGCCAGCAGCCAACAAGGATTATCTAATGAAAAACTGTTTTTT
d_call: -; v_call: TRBV29-1; clone_size: many; j_call: TRBJ1-1; cdr3_aa: CSVDRLADLNTEAFF; cdr3_nt: TGCAGCGTTGACCGATTGGCGGACTTGAACACTGAAGCTTTCTTT
d_call: -; v_call: TRBV20-1; clone_size: -; j_call: TRBJ1-2; cdr3_aa: CSAREYGERVYGYTF; cdr3_nt: TGCAGTGCTAGAGAATACGGGGAGAGAGTCTATGGCTACACCTTC
d_call: TRBD2; v_call: TRBV7-9; clone_size: -; j_call: TRBJ2-7; cdr3_aa: CASSRAGRAVHEQYF; cdr3_nt: TGTGCCAGCAGCCGCGCCGGGAGGGCCGTCCACGAGCAGTACTTC
d_call: -; v_call: TRBV20-1; clone_size: few; j_call: TRBJ2-3; cdr3_aa: CSARGGITDTQYF; cdr3_nt: TGCAGTGCTAGAGGGGGTATCACAGATACGCAGTATTTT
d_call: -; v_call: TRBV20-1; clone_size: -; j_call: TRBJ2-1; cdr3_aa: CSARDPTGLDSYNEQFF; cdr3_nt: TGCAGTGCTAGAGACCCGACAGGTCTCGATTCCTACAATGAGCAGTTCTTC
d_call: -; v_call: TRBV6-6; clone_size: few; j_call: TRBJ1-6; cdr3_aa: CASSGGLSSPLHF; cdr3_nt: TGTGCCAGCAGTGGAGGACTGAGTTCACCCCTCCACTTT
d_call: TRBD1; v_call: TRBV7-3; clone_size: many; j_call: TRBJ2-3; cdr3_aa: CASSRTGPTDTQYF; cdr3_nt: TGTGCCAGCAGCCGGACAGGGCCTACAGATACGCAGTATTTT
d_call: TRBD2; v_call: TRBV5-1; clone_size: -; j_call: TRBJ2-1; cdr3_aa: CASSLIAGAPGEQFF; cdr3_nt: TGCGCCAGCAGCTTGATAGCGGGAGCCCCAGGGGAGCAGTTCTTC
d_call: TRBD1; v_call: TRBV20-1; clone_size: -; j_call: TRBJ2-7; cdr3_aa: CSASNPRAGGYEQYF; cdr3_nt: TGCAGTGCTAGTAACCCCCGGGCAGGGGGCTACGAGCAGTACTTC
d_call: -; v_call: TRBV20-1; clone_size: few; j_call: TRBJ1-2; cdr3_aa: CSARPAYGYTF; cdr3_nt: TGCAGTGCTAGACCTGCCTATGGCTACACCTTC